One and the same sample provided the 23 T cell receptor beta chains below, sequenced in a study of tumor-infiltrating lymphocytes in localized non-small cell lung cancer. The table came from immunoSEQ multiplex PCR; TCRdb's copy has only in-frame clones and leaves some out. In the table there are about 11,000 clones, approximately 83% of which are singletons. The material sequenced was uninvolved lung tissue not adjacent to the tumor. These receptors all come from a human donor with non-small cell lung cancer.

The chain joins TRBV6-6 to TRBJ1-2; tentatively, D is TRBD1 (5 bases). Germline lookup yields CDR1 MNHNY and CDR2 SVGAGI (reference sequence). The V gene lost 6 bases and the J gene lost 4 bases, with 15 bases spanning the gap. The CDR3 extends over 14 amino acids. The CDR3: CASRGLGTSYGYTF. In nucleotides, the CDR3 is TGTGCCAGCAGAGGACTCGGGACGTCCTATGGCTACACCTTC.

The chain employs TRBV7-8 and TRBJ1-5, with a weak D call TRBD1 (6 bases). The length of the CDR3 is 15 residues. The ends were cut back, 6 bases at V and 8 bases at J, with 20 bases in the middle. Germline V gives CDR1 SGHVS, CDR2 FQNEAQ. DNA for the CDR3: TGTGCCAGCAGTTCCCAGGGGCCCTCAAGAAAGCCCCAGCATTTT. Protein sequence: CASSSQGPSRKPQHF.

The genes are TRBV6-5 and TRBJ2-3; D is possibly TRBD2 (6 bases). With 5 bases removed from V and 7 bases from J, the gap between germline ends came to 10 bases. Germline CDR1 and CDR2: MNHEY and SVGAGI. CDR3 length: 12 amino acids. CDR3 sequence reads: CASSRGWHTQYF. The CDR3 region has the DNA TGTGCCAGCAGTCGGGGGTGGCATACGCAGTATTTT.

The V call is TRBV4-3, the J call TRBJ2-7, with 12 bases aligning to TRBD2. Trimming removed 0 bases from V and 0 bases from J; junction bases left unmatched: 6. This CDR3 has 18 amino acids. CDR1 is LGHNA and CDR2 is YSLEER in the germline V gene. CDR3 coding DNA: TGCGCCAGCAGCCAAGATTCCACTAGCGGGGGGCTCTCCTACGAGCAGTACTTC. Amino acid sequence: CASSQDSTSGGLSYEQYF.

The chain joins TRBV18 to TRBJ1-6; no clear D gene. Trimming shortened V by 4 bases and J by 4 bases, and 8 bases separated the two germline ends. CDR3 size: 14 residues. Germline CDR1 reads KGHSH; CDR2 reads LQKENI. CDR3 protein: CASSRELYNSPLHF. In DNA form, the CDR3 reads TGTGCCAGCTCACGGGAGCTGTATAATTCACCCCTCCACTTT.

CDR3 amino acids: CAWRPRGAYGYTF. The CDR3 DNA is TGTGCCTGGAGGCCCCGGGGGGCCTATGGCTACACCTTC. The chain employs TRBV30 and TRBJ1-2; possibly TRBD1 for D (6 bases). CDR1 and CDR2 from the germline V gene are GTSNPN and SVGIG (reference sequence). The germline V and J ends were trimmed by 3 bases and 4 bases, with 12 bases remaining between them. The CDR3 length is 13 residues.

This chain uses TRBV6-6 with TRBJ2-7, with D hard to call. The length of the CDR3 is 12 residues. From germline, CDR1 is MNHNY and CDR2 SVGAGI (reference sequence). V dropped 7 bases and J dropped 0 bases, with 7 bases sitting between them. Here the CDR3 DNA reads TGTGCCAGCAAAAGGAGCTCCTACGAGCAGTACTTC. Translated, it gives CASKRSSYEQYF.

CDR3 residues: CASSLSRVGQYEQYF. In DNA, the CDR3 is TGTGCCAGCAGCTTATCCAGGGTCGGTCAGTACGAGCAGTACTTC. V is TRBV11-2 and J is TRBJ2-7; TRBD1 is a possible D gene (5 bases). Germline CDR1 is SGHAT and CDR2 is FQNNGV. V was shortened by 2 bases and J by 4 bases, with 15 bases between the two germline ends. There are 15 residues in the CDR3.

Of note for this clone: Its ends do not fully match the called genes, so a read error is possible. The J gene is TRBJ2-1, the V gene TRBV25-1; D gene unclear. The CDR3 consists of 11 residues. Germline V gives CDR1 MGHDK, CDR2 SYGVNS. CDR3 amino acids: CASSDHNKQFF. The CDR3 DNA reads TGTGCCAGCAGTGATCACAATAAGCAGTTCTTC.

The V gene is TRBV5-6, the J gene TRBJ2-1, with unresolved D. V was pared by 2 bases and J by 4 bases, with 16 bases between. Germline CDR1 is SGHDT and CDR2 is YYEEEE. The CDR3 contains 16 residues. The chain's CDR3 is CASSFGRNYHYNEQFF. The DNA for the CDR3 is TGTGCCAGCAGCTTTGGTAGGAACTACCATTACAATGAGCAGTTCTTC. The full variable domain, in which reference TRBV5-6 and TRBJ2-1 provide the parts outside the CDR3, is DAGVTQSPTHLIKTRGQQVTLRCSPKSGHDTVSWYQQALGQGPQFIFQYYEEEERQRGNFPDRFSGHQFPNYSSELNVNALLLGDSALYLCASSFGRNYHYNEQFFGPGTRLTVL.

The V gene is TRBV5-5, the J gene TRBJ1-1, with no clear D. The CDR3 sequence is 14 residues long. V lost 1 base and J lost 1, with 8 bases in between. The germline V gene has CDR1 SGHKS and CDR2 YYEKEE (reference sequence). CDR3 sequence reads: CASSLSGGNTEAFF. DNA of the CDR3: TGTGCCAGCAGCTTGAGTGGCGGGAACACTGAAGCTTTCTTT.

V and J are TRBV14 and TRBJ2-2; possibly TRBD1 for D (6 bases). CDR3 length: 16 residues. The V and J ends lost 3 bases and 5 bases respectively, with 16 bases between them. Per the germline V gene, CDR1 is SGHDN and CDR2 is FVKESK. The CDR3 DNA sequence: TGTGCCAGCAGCCAGATAACAGGGAGAGGTACCGGGGAGCTGTTTTTT. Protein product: CASSQITGRGTGELFF. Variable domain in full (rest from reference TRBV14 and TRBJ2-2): EAGVTQFPSHSVIEKGQTVTLRCDPISGHDNLYWYRRVMGKEIKFLLHFVKESKQDESGMPNNRFLAERTGGTYSTLKVQPAELEDSGVYFCASSQITGRGTGELFFGEGSRLTVL.

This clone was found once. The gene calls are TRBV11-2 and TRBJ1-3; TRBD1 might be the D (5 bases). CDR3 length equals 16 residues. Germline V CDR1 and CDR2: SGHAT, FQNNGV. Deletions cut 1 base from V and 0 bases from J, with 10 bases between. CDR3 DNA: TGTGCCAGCAGCTTAGGGCTCGGGACCTCTGGAAACACCATATATTTT. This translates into CASSLGLGTSGNTIYF.

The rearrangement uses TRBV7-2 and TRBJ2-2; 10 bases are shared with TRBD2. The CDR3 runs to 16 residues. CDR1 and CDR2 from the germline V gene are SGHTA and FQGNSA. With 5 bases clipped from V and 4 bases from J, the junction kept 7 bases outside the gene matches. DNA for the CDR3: TGTGCCAGCAGCACGAGCGGGGGGGCGGGCACCGGGGAGCTGTTTTTT. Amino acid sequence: CASSTSGGAGTGELFF.

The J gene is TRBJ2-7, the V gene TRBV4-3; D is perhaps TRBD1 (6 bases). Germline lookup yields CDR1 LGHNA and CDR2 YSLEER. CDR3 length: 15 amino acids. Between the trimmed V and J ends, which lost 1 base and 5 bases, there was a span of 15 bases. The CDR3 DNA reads TGCGCCAGCAGCCAAGTTAGGGGTGGGGGCAACGAGCAGTACTTC. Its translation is CASSQVRGGGNEQYF.

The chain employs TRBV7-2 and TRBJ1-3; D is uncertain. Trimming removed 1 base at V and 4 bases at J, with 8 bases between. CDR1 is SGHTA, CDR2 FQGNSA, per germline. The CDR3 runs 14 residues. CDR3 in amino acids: CASSLERQGNTIYF. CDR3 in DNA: TGTGCCAGCAGCTTAGAACGGCAGGGAAACACCATATATTTT. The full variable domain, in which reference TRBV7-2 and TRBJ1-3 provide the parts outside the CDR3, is GAGVSQSPSNKVTEKGKDVELRCDPISGHTALYWYRQSLGQGLEFLIYFQGNSAPDKSGLPSDRFSAERTGGSVSTLTIQRTQQEDSAVYLCASSLERQGNTIYFGEGSWLTVV.

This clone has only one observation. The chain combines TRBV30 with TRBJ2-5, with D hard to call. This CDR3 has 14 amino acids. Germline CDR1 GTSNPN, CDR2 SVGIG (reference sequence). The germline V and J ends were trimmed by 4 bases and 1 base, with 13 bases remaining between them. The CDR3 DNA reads TGTGCCTGGAATCCTGCGGACCCCCAAGAGACCCAGTACTTC. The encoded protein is CAWNPADPQETQYF.

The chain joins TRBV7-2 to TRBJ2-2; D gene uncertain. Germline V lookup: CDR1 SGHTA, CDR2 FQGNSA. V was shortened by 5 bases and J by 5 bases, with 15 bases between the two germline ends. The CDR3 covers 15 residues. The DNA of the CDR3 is TGTGCCAGCAGCGTCTCCCCTATGGGGACCGGGGAGCTGTTTTTT. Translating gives CASSVSPMGTGELFF. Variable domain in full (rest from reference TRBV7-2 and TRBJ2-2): GAGVSQSPSNKVTEKGKDVELRCDPISGHTALYWYRQSLGQGLEFLIYFQGNSAPDKSGLPSDRFSAERTGGSVSTLTIQRTQQEDSAVYLCASSVSPMGTGELFFGEGSRLTVL.

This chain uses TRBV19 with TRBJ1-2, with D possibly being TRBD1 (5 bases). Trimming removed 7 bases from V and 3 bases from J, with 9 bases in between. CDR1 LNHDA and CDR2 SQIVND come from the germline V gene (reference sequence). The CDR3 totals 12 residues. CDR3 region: CASTGTDYGYTF. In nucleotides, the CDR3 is TGTGCCAGTACAGGGACGGACTATGGCTACACCTTC.

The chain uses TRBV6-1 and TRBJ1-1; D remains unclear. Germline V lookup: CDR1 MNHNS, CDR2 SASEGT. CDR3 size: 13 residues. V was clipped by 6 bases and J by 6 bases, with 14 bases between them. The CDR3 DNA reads TGTGCCAGCAGCCCCGATTGGCCGCCTGAAGCTTTCTTT. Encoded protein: CASSPDWPPEAFF.

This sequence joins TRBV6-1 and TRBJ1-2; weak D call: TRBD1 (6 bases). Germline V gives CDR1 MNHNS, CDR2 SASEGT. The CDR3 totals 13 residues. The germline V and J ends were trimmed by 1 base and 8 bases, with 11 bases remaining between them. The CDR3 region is CASSEVQGSGYTF. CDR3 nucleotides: TGTGCCAGCAGTGAAGTACAGGGAAGCGGCTACACCTTC.

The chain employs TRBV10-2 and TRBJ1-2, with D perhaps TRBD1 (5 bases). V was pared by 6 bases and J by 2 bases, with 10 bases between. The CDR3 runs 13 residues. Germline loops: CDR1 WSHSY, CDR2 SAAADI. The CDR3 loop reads CASRTVGNYGYTF. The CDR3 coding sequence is TGCGCCAGCAGGACAGTGGGAAACTATGGCTACACCTTC.

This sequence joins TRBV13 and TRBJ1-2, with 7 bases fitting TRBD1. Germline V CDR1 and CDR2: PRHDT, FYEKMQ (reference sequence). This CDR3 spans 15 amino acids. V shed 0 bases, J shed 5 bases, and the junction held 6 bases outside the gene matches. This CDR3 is CASSLGPGGRYGYTF. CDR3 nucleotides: TGTGCCAGCAGCTTAGGGCCAGGGGGAAGGTATGGCTACACCTTC. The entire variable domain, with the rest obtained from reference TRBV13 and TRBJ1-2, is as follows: AAGVIQSPRHLIKEKRETATLKCYPIPRHDTVYWYQQGPGQDPQFLISFYEKMQSDKGSIPDRFSAQQFSDYHSELNMSSLELGDSALYFCASSLGPGGRYGYTFGSGTRLTVV.